Given below is one TCR beta chain in context. Sample time point: patch test 1, 2 weeks after DPC sensitization. Specified treatment: therapeutic diphenylcyclopropenone sensitization with weekly scalp DPC. The sample originates from a study of human T cells and chemical hapten exposure. Across the study: How much TCR each sample yielded varied, mostly because pooled library volumes differed slightly.

TCRdb itself ran the RACE reads through MiXCR, one entry per CDR3 protein. Here the sample spans 75,000 to 100,000 distinct CDR3 sequences, about an eighth being singletons. The V gene lost 6 bases and the J gene lost 4 bases, with 12 bases spanning the gap. The length of the CDR3 is 13 residues. CDR1 and CDR2 from the germline V gene are SEHNR and FQNEAQ (reference sequence). The V gene is TRBV7-9, the J gene TRBJ1-2; the D gene is possibly TRBD1 (6 bases). Specimen: whole blood, collected in connection with sensitization to the hapten diphenylcyclopropenone (DPC). This receptor was taken from a woman in her thirties or forties with alopecia areata. Some clones in this sample may be carry-over from other donors' samples. CDR3 coding DNA: TGTGCCAGCAGGGGGACATCATTCTATGGCTACACCTTC. Protein: CASRGTSFYGYTF. The full variable domain, rest sourced from reference TRBV7-9 and TRBJ1-2, is DTGVSQNPRHKITKRGQNVTFRCDPISEHNRLYWYRQTLGQGPEFLTYFQNEAQLEKSRLLSDRFSAERPKGSFSTLEIQRTEQGDSAMYLCASRGTSFYGYTFGSGTRLTVV.